This T cell receptor (beta chain) was recorded in a study of memory B cells and T cells in multiple sclerosis (dated by TCRdb to the late 2010s). Regarding the complete study: TCR beta repertoires of autoproliferating peripheral T cells were compared with the TCR beta repertoires of brain lesion-infiltrating T cells in multiple sclerosis patients. TCR sequencing involved two multiple sclerosis patients from whom brain lesions at autopsy or brain-infiltrating cells from biopsy were available. Study-wide findings and limitations: Because clone-set sizes varied across compartments, the counts of shared clonotypes were affected, making normalization necessary.

After CFSE-labeled PBMCs were cultured without any stimulus, the autoproliferating (CFSEdim) and non-proliferating (CFSEhi) T cell fractions were each sequenced on their own. Altogether, roughly 5.1x10^7 CFSE-labeled PBMCs were kept in culture for 7 days with no stimulus, after which the replicate wells were combined. PBMCs were labeled with about 0.5 uM CFSE and cultured without exogenous stimuli in serum-free AIM-V medium. PBMCs were isolated by Ficoll density gradient centrifugation and were cryopreserved before use. Using a FACSAria III, live 7-AAD-negative cells were sorted, then washed with PBS and stored frozen at -80 degrees C as dry pellets. Turning to this clone: Its antigen remains undetermined. One base away there is no much larger clone; base qualities are not given.

The immunoSEQ Platform was used to amplify TCRbeta CDR3 regions from extracted genomic DNA. The immunoSEQ assay used multiplex PCR together with high-throughput sequencing and a bioinformatics pipeline from the vendor. The paper's processing steps were these. Non-productive sequences and CDR3s shorter than 4 amino acids were excluded, and clonotype frequencies were recalculated for each sample. In immunoSEQ Analyzer 2.0, a clonotype counted as shared when the CDR3 amino acid, V gene and J gene sequences were identical. Repertoire overlap was normalized by dividing shared clonotype counts by the product of both clone-set sizes, scaled by 1000 into arbitrary units. Held by TCRdb, this immuneACCESS table contains in-frame sequences only and omits some clones. Under half of the omission traces to an unresolved V gene where checked; the cause of the rest is unknown. The DNA gave D and trimming, while V, J and clone size come from that table. The sample table lists around 30,000 clones, 86% of them with a count of one. The biggest ten clones account for approximately 2.5% of the sample.

There are 13 amino acids in the CDR3, from cysteine to phenylalanine inclusive. The read is trimmed to its CDR3 DNA, 39 bases read in frame from base 1. V is shortened by 4 bases, J by 2 bases, and the region joining them spans 7 bases. CDR1 WNHNN and CDR2 SYGVQD were looked up in the germline V gene (reference sequence). The source material was PBMCs from blood kept in culture. The source is a human donor with multiple sclerosis. The receptor chain draws on TRBV10-1 and TRBJ2-3; the D gene cannot be resolved reliably. The CDR3 is CASSASPTDTQYF. The nucleotides read TGCGCCAGCAGTGCAAGCCCCACAGATACGCAGTATTTT.